This T cell receptor beta chain derives from a study of cytotoxic CD8 clonotypes in ibrutinib-treated CLL. Using immunoSEQ multiplex PCR, the repertoire was profiled, and TCRdb retains in-frame clones only, with some absent. The table records around 200,000 clones, 79% of them present only once. V shed 2 bases and J shed 1 base, with 12 bases lying between them. Germline V gives CDR1 MNHEY, CDR2 SMNVEV (reference sequence). The CDR3 loop spans 17 amino acids. The chain employs TRBV27 and TRBJ2-6, with unresolved D. Sequencing used PBMCs, obtained after 12 months of ibrutinib treatment. The source is a human donor with chronic lymphocytic leukemia. The CDR3 loop is CASSLTQWESGANVLTF. CDR3 nucleotide sequence: TGTGCCAGCAGTTTAACTCAATGGGAATCTGGGGCCAACGTCCTGACTTTC.